Listed below are T cell receptor beta chains from one sample, sequenced in a study of blood T cell repertoires in COVID-19. The data were produced by immunoSEQ multiplex PCR, yet TCRdb's version contains in-frame clones alone and is incomplete. The table has some 330,000 clones, more than 90% seen once. Material for sequencing was PBMCs or T cells enriched from blood (not recorded which). The receptors were gathered from a woman aged 25 to 39 who had recovered from COVID-19. Each CDR3 is given with its conserved first and last residue. Fields, in order: clone size, J gene, V gene, D gene, CDR3 protein, CDR3 DNA. D genes are given only for firm matches. A row's size may be missing; if present it is once, few, many or a size class.

NA | TRBJ2-1 | TRBV11-2 | TRBD2 | CASTSLSAGGRLF | TGTGCCAGCACCTCTCTTTCGGCGGGAGGAAGGCTCTTC
NA | TRBJ2-3 | TRBV27 | NA | CASSLAGSTDTQYF | TGTGCCAGCAGTTTAGCGGGGAGCACAGATACGCAGTATTTT
NA | TRBJ1-5 | TRBV19 | NA | CASEVGRGNQPQHF | TGTGCCAGTGAGGTAGGTCGGGGCAATCAGCCCCAGCATTTT
NA | TRBJ1-5 | TRBV28 | NA | CASSSLGAQDGPQHF | TGTGCCAGCAGTTCCCTGGGGGCGCAGGATGGGCCCCAGCATTTT
NA | TRBJ1-2 | TRBV28 | NA | CSSSNFNYGYTF | TGTTCCAGCAGCAACTTTAACTATGGCTACACCTTC
once | TRBJ1-6 | TRBV5-8 | NA | CASSFLAGNSPLHF | TGTGCCAGCAGCTTCCTTGCAGGAAATTCACCCCTCCACTTT
NA | TRBJ2-3 | TRBV27 | NA | CASSRIADTQYF | TGTGCCAGCAGTAGAATAGCTGATACGCAGTATTTT
NA | TRBJ2-7 | TRBV5-6 | TRBD1 | CASSGTGGYEQYF | TGTGCCAGCAGCGGGACAGGGGGATACGAGCAGTACTTC
NA | TRBJ1-3 | TRBV5-6 | TRBD1 | CASSTGTDGDTIYF | TGTGCCAGCAGCACCGGGACAGACGGAGACACCATATATTTT
NA | TRBJ1-1 | TRBV30 | TRBD1 | CAWSEPGQRAFF | TGTGCCTGGAGTGAGCCGGGACAGCGAGCTTTCTTT
NA | TRBJ2-1 | TRBV4-2 | NA | CASSQAGDSMGEQFF | TGTGCCAGCAGCCAAGCGGGGGACTCAATGGGTGAGCAGTTCTTC
NA | TRBJ2-7 | TRBV6-5 | NA | CASSSTTTGVYEQYF | TGTGCCAGCAGTTCAACTACCACCGGAGTTTACGAGCAGTACTTC
NA | TRBJ2-3 | TRBV19 | NA | CASSPWDSSTDTQYF | TGTGCCAGTAGTCCCTGGGACTCTAGCACAGATACGCAGTATTTT
NA | TRBJ1-2 | TRBV5-4 | NA | CASSLEGGLGYGYTF | TGTGCCAGCAGCTTGGAAGGAGGATTGGGGTATGGCTACACCTTC
NA | TRBJ1-5 | TRBV29-1 | NA | CSVGAQGNQPQHF | TGCAGCGTTGGGGCACAGGGAAACCAGCCCCAGCATTTT
NA | TRBJ2-7 | TRBV4-1 | TRBD1 | CASSQYETGTAYEQYF | TGCGCCAGCAGCCAATATGAAACCGGGACAGCCTACGAGCAGTACTTC
NA | TRBJ2-3 | TRBV21-1 | NA | CASSKRTGGPTDTQYF | TGTGCCAGCAGCAAACGGACAGGGGGCCCCACAGATACGCAGTATTTT
NA | TRBJ1-6 | TRBV30 | TRBD1 | CAWNRGLGDNSPLHF | TGTGCCTGGAACAGGGGGCTCGGGGATAATTCACCCCTCCACTTT
NA | TRBJ2-7 | TRBV7-9 | NA | CASASGDSYEQYF | TGTGCCAGCGCATCAGGGGATTCCTACGAGCAGTACTTC
NA | TRBJ1-5 | TRBV7-9 | TRBD1 | CASTLGGQGSNQPQHF | TGTGCCAGCACCCTGGGGGGACAGGGAAGCAATCAGCCCCAGCATTTT
once | TRBJ2-5 | TRBV7-6 | NA | CASRAQETQYF | TGTGCCAGCAGGGCTCAAGAGACCCAGTACTTC
NA | TRBJ1-2 | TRBV29-1 | TRBD1 | CSVQTYGQGGFGYTF | TGCAGCGTTCAGACCTACGGACAGGGTGGGTTCGGCTACACCTTC
NA | TRBJ2-3 | TRBV9 | TRBD1 | CASSWTGVNTDTQYF | TGTGCCAGCAGCTGGACAGGGGTCAACACAGATACGCAGTATTTT
NA | TRBJ2-5 | TRBV7-9 | NA | CASSLAGGPGTQYF | TGTGCCAGCAGCTTAGCGGGGGGGCCCGGGACCCAGTACTTC
NA | TRBJ2-7 | TRBV5-4 | TRBD1 | CASTSSGTVPTKQYF | TGTGCCAGCACCTCCTCCGGGACAGTTCCTACGAAGCAGTACTTC
NA | TRBJ1-1 | TRBV6-5 | NA | CASSYDRRSTEAFF | TGTGCCAGCAGTTACGACCGAAGGAGTACTGAAGCTTTCTTT
NA | TRBJ1-2 | TRBV14 | NA | CASSQGSANYGYTF | TGTGCCAGCAGCCAAGGGTCAGCTAACTATGGCTACACCTTC
NA | TRBJ1-2 | TRBV7-2 | TRBD1 | CASSPGQAPPGYTF | TGTGCCAGCAGCCCAGGACAGGCCCCTCCGGGCTACACCTTC